The source of this T cell receptor (beta chain) is a study of T cell responses to AZD1222 COVID-19 vaccine. Pooling covered second doses at about 4 or about 12 weeks. Study-wide results and caveats: A reported finding is that nearly half of spike-specific TCRs target unmutated variant regions. Clonal diversity may have been underestimated in mostly white British donors.

The method was immunoSEQ multiplex PCR; TCRdb's version includes in-frame clones alone and lacks a portion of them. The data contain about 140,000 clones, 85% to 90% of them singletons. On this clone: Its antigen remains unknown.

Losses at the gene ends were 1 base for V and 5 bases for J; bases not matched to a gene: 7. CDR1 is LGHDT, CDR2 YNNKEL, per germline (reference sequence). The CDR3 loop spans 15 amino acids. The source is an adult who received the AZD1222 COVID-19 vaccine. The chain has TRBV3-1 (or the pseudogene TRBV3-2) and TRBJ1-1; 7 bases map to TRBD1. The source was peripheral blood, collected 28 days after the second AZD1222 dose. CDR3 sequence (DNA): TGTGCCAGCAGCCAAGTAGGGGGCGTCAGGACTGAAGCTTTCTTT. Translation: CASSQVGGVRTEAFF.